This TCR beta chain was retrieved from a study of T cell changes during pregnancy in multiple sclerosis. Repertoires were generated with immunoSEQ multiplex PCR, while TCRdb's copy carries only in-frame clones and drops some. The repertoire has more than 35,000 clones, approximately 90% of them found once; the top ten carry approximately 5.8%. Germline lookup yields CDR1 SGDLS and CDR2 YYNGEE. CDR3 length: 12 amino acids. V was cut by 2 bases and J by 5 bases, with 8 bases left in between. The clonotype originates from a female donor in good health, enrolled as a control in a pregnancy study. Sequencing was performed on CD8+ T cells from peripheral blood mononuclear cells, taken after pregnancy. V and J are TRBV9 and TRBJ2-7; maybe TRBD2 (5 bases). In DNA, the CDR3 is TGTGCCAGCAGCGTCGAGGGAAACGAGCAGTACTTC. The encoded protein is CASSVEGNEQYF.